Below are 5 T cell receptor beta chains sequenced from a single sample in a study of blood T cells in healthy people across ages. Alongside a J-beta primer mix, a sample-barcoded 5' primer served in a second PCR lasting about 7 to 12 cycles. TCRdb reprocessed the 5' RACE reads via MiXCR and lists one record per CDR3 protein. In the table there are 1.5 million to 2 million distinct CDR3 sequences, roughly 50% of which are singletons. Sequenced sample: blood. The source of these receptors is a woman aged 40 to 49 in good health.

This clonotype was observed a handful of times. This rearrangement joins TRBV5-1 to TRBJ2-3; the D is unclear. Germline V gene lookup returns CDR1 SGHRS and CDR2 YFSETQ. The CDR3 is made up of 16 amino acids. V was shortened by 4 bases and J by 2 bases, with 17 bases between the two germline ends. For the CDR3, the DNA is TGCGCCAGCAGCAGATCGAACCAAGGGTCCACAGATACGCAGTATTTT. This sequence encodes CASSRSNQGSTDTQYF.

This clonotype has more than one count but fewer than ten. CDR3 bases: TGCGCCAGCAGCTTGCAACAGGGTACTATGGAGACCCAGTACTTC. Protein: CASSLQQGTMETQYF. The chain joins TRBV5-1 to TRBJ2-5, with a tentative D call TRBD1 (6 bases). Per germline, CDR1 SGHRS and CDR2 YFSETQ. Trimming left V 1 base short and J 5 bases short, with 15 bases between. The CDR3 runs 15 residues.

The chain uses TRBV20-1 and TRBJ2-1; 7 bases match TRBD1. There are 11 residues in the CDR3. CDR1 and CDR2 (germline): DFQATT, SNEGSKA (reference sequence). V gave up 6 bases and J gave up 10 bases; unmatched junction bases: 6. The CDR3 DNA follows: TGCAGTGCGTCAGGGGGTGGGGAGCAGTTCTTC. Its translation is CSASGGGEQFF.

There are a few counts of this clonotype. V and J are TRBV9 and TRBJ2-1; TRBD2 agrees at 11 bases. Germline-derived CDR1 and CDR2 are SGDLS and YYNGEE. V dropped 0 bases and J dropped 4; count of bases not matched to a gene: 3. The CDR3 is 16 residues long. This CDR3 is CASSVVSSGGYNEQFF. The CDR3 DNA is TGTGCCAGCAGCGTAGTATCTAGCGGGGGGTACAATGAGCAGTTCTTC.

This clonotype was seen more than once but under ten times. The chain joins TRBV6-5 to TRBJ1-5; 9 nucleotides line up with TRBD1. J gave up 7 bases and V 6 bases, and 4 bases lay outside the gene matches. CDR1 and CDR2 from the germline V gene are MNHEY and SVGAGI. This CDR3 comprises 13 residues. The CDR3 protein is CASRRTGEQPQHF. The CDR3 coding sequence is TGTGCCAGCAGACGGACAGGGGAACAGCCCCAGCATTTT.